These 16 T cell receptor beta chains came from one sample sequenced in a study of Graves' ophthalmopathy and Graves' hyperthyroidism. Transcripts of RNA were the source for amplifying TCR beta CDR3 regions. An opening RT-PCR round employed HTBI primers and preceded a second-round multiplex PCR. TCRdb re-called the multiplex PCR reads through MiXCR, storing one row per CDR3 protein. The table lists 660,000 or so distinct CDR3 sequences, just over 40% of them singletons, with over 2.5% in the top ten. What was sequenced was peripheral blood. The receptors originated from an adult man with Graves' ophthalmopathy.

V is TRBV19 and J is TRBJ1-5, with D perhaps matching TRBD1 (6 bases). CDR1 and CDR2 from the germline V gene are LNHDA and SQIVND (reference sequence). Trimming removed 5 bases from V and 11 bases from J, with 16 bases in between. This CDR3 is built from 13 residues. The CDR3 reads CASSLRGGETQHF. Written as DNA, the CDR3 is TGTGCCAGTAGTCTCAGGGGTGGGGAGACCCAGCATTTT.

The chain carries TRBV2 and TRBJ1-3, with 7 bases identical to TRBD1. The germline V gene has CDR1 SNHLY and CDR2 FYNNEI. Trimming removed 10 bases from V and 8 bases from J; junction bases left unmatched: 5. The CDR3 consists of 11 residues. CDR3 DNA sequence: TGTGCCACGACAGGGCGAGACACCATATATTTT. Translating gives CATTGRDTIYF.

This clonotype was picked up many times. The chain employs TRBV7-2 and TRBJ1-6, with 7 nucleotides matching TRBD1. V shed 2 bases, J shed 4 bases, and the junction held 2 bases outside the gene matches. Germline V gene data show CDR1 as SGHTA and CDR2 as FQGNSA. The CDR3 covers 15 residues. The CDR3: CASSLRQGYNSPLHF. The DNA for the CDR3 is TGTGCCAGCAGCTTAAGACAGGGATATAATTCACCCCTCCACTTT.

With respect to this clonotype: Compared with germline, one end of the junction differs, possibly owing to a read error. This rearrangement joins TRBV7-2 to TRBJ1-2; no clear D gene. The V gene's germline CDR1 is SGHTA and CDR2 FQGNSA. The CDR3 extends over 13 amino acids. The chain's CDR3 is CASSIAGENGYTF. The CDR3 DNA reads as TGTGCCAGCAGCATAGCTGGGGAGAATGGCTACACCTTC.

The table lists this clonotype with a few counts. The chain couples TRBV12-3 or TRBV12-4 to TRBJ2-2; D could derive from TRBD1 or TRBD2 (5 bases each). CDR3 size: 15 residues. Trimming left V 1 base short and J 6 bases short, with 12 bases between. CDR3 residues: CASSLVREKAGELFF. As DNA, the CDR3 is TGTGCCAGCAGTTTAGTCAGGGAGAAGGCCGGGGAGCTGTTTTTT.

The chain uses TRBV7-9 and TRBJ2-2, with D possibly matching TRBD1 (6 bases). Germline CDR1 is SEHNR and CDR2 is FQNEAQ (reference sequence). This CDR3 region has 15 residues. V was shortened by 3 bases and J by 1 base, with 9 bases between the two germline ends. CDR3 DNA sequence: TGTGCCAGCAGCTTGTCCAGGGGGAACACCGGGGAGCTGTTTTTT. Protein product: CASSLSRGNTGELFF.

This clonotype was picked up many times. The genes are TRBV29-1 and TRBJ2-7, with 8 bases matching TRBD1. The CDR3 is 13 residues long. V lost 5 bases, J lost 2 bases, and 5 bases stayed unmatched. Germline loops: CDR1 SQVTM, CDR2 ANQGSEA. The CDR3 here is CSVQTDRAYEQYF. CDR3 sequence (DNA): TGCAGCGTTCAAACGGACAGGGCCTACGAGCAGTACTTC.

This clonotype has a count of ten or more. The chain uses TRBV5-5 and TRBJ2-5; D ambiguous. Deletions cut 2 bases from V and 4 bases from J, with 12 bases between. Per germline, CDR1 SGHKS and CDR2 YYEKEE (reference sequence). The CDR3 totals 14 residues. In nucleotides, the CDR3 is TGTGCCAGCAGCTTACAAGGTCCGGGAGAGACCCAGTACTTC. The encoded protein is CASSLQGPGETQYF.

In its sample, this clonotype was seen many times. The V and J genes are TRBV7-2 and TRBJ2-7; tentatively, D is TRBD1 (6 bases). This CDR3 is built from 14 residues. V gave up 4 bases and J gave up 7 bases, with 17 bases separating them. Germline V gene lookup returns CDR1 SGHTA and CDR2 FQGNSA. The DNA of the CDR3 is TGTGCCAGCAGCTCCCCTGACAGGTTCTGGGAGCAGTACTTC. The encoded protein is CASSSPDRFWEQYF.

This clonotype was counted at least ten times. The chain combines TRBV24-1 with TRBJ2-2, with D unclear. Germline V gene lookup returns CDR1 KGHDR and CDR2 SFDVKD. This CDR3 is 13 amino acids long. Trimming pared 2 bases from V and 10 bases from J, leaving 10 bases between. The CDR3 DNA sequence: TGTGCCACCAGTGATTCCCCCTCCGAGGAGCTGTTTTTT. It codes for CATSDSPSEELFF.

The table lists this clonotype with many counts. The chain uses TRBV7-2 and TRBJ2-7, with 14 bases identical to TRBD2. The germline V gene encodes CDR1 SGHTA and CDR2 FQGNSA. The CDR3 sequence is 15 residues long. J was trimmed by 7 bases and V by 7 bases; bases with no gene match: 9. This chain's CDR3 is CASNPGLAGVAEQYF. For the CDR3, the DNA is TGTGCCAGCAACCCGGGACTAGCGGGAGTAGCTGAGCAGTACTTC.

This clonotype was picked up many times. The chain combines TRBV5-6 with TRBJ2-5; D possibly corresponds to TRBD1 (6 bases). The CDR3 is 14 amino acids. Trimming shortened V by 3 bases and J by 5 bases, and 14 bases separated the two germline ends. The germline V gene encodes CDR1 SGHDT and CDR2 YYEEEE. This CDR3 reads CASSSRQAGETQYF. In DNA form, the CDR3 reads TGTGCCAGCAGCTCACGACAGGCCGGCGAGACCCAGTACTTC.

The sample holds many counts of this clonotype. The rearrangement uses TRBV29-1 and TRBJ2-6; D call uncertain. Germline CDR1 reads SQVTM; CDR2 reads ANQGSEA. CDR3 size: 15 residues. V was shortened by 3 bases and J by 2 bases, with 11 bases between the two germline ends. The CDR3 DNA is TGCAGCGTTGAGGACGGTGGGCCTGGGGCCAACGTCCTGACTTTC. Translation: CSVEDGGPGANVLTF. The variable domain in full, completed from reference TRBV29-1 and TRBJ2-6, reads SAVISQKPSRDICQRGTSLTIQCQVDSQVTMMFWYRQQPGQSLTLIATANQGSEATYESGFVIDKFPISRPNLTFSTLTVSNMSPEDSSIYLCSVEDGGPGANVLTFGAGSRLTVL.

The gene calls are TRBV9 and TRBJ1-6; D remains unclear. The CDR3 length is 15 residues. Germline lookup yields CDR1 SGDLS and CDR2 YYNGEE. Trimming removed 0 bases from V and 9 bases from J, with 13 bases in between. In DNA, the CDR3 is TGTGCCAGCAGCGTAGGGGAGATATCCGGTTCACCCCTCCACTTT. It codes for CASSVGEISGSPLHF.

This chain joins TRBV9 and TRBJ1-6; D not certain. Trimming removed 4 bases from V and 12 bases from J, with 11 bases in between. Germline CDR1 is SGDLS and CDR2 is YYNGEE. There are 12 residues in the CDR3. CDR3 in DNA: TGTGCCAGCAGCCCTTACAGTCAACCCCTCCACTTT. Translating gives CASSPYSQPLHF.

This clonotype was counted ten times or more. CDR3 sequence: CSASGGGKETQYF. DNA of the CDR3: TGCAGTGCTTCAGGGGGTGGAAAAGAGACCCAGTACTTC. The chain employs TRBV20-1 and TRBJ2-5, with 7 bases that match TRBD1. The germline V gene has CDR1 DFQATT and CDR2 SNEGSKA (reference sequence). V lost 5 bases, J lost 3 bases, and 6 bases stayed unmatched. The CDR3 is 13 amino acids.